The clone carrying this T cell receptor (beta chain) was seen repeatedly, ten times or more. The antigen remains undetermined. The source of the sample is a study of regulatory T cells in long-lasting Graves disease. Study-wide results and caveats: With persistent disease, TRBV28, TRBJ1-2 and TRBJ2-5 were the favored segments. Persistent patients shared more public clonotypes (fewer than 3,000) than newly diagnosed patients (around 910).

Time point meaning: newly diagnosed GD, antithyroid drugs for less than 3 months. With RNA extracted from PBMCs as input, the TCR library was made. Assembly of TCR beta libraries relied on iRepertoire HTBI primers together with Arm-PCR of CDR3 regions. TCRdb itself ran the multiplex PCR reads through MiXCR, one entry per CDR3 protein. The sample has 300,000 to 400,000 distinct CDR3 sequences; 16% are singletons. This CDR3 is 14 amino acids long. With V trimmed by 6 bases and J by 0 bases, 4 bases remained unmatched. Germline values: CDR1 GTSNPN, CDR2 SVGIG (reference sequence). This sample also belongs to another study, concerning T cells in Graves' hyperthyroidism and ophthalmopathy. That source adds: Lactation, pregnancy, other autoimmune disease or uncontrolled infection excluded patients. In the blood, most expanded thyroid clonotypes above 0.001 appeared as well.

The source was peripheral blood mononuclear cells (PBMCs), collected at new diagnosis, from a patient treated with antithyroid drugs. V and J are TRBV30 and TRBJ2-2; 7 nucleotides match TRBD1. This clonotype was obtained from a man aged 40-49 years with Graves disease. In DNA, the CDR3 is TGTGCCTGTCAGGGGGTCACGAACACCGGGGAGCTGTTTTTT. Translating it yields CACQGVTNTGELFF.